This T cell receptor (beta chain) comes out of a study of vaccination and CD4 T cells after COVID-19. Overall study: Convalescents were six males and four females, two of them Hispanic. The authors exposed cells to overlapping spike peptides derived from SARS-CoV-2, HCoV-NL63, HCoV-OC43 and HCoV-229E.

Treatment here: roughly 10-day PBMC culture with coronavirus spike peptide pools or control peptides (ViraFEST assay). ViraFEST expanded antigen-specific T cells with peptide pools, then sequenced TCRs. The CDR3 extends over 14 amino acids. CDR1 is GTSNPN, CDR2 SVGIG, per germline (reference sequence). The J segment lost 4 bases and the V segment lost 1 base, leaving 2 bases of the junction unmatched. This clonotype showed up just a few times. As yet, its antigen is unknown. The Oncomine TCR Beta short-read assay sequenced DNA from cultured CD4+ T cells. From CD4+ T cells that had been cultured, genomic DNA was extracted. TCRdb redid the calling of the PCR reads with MiXCR, one entry per CDR3 protein. The sample has 9,000 to 15,000 distinct CDR3 sequences; roughly 54% are singletons.

The TCR sequence derives from a human donor who had recovered from COVID-19. Sequenced input: CD4+ T cells from blood, cultured in vitro. The genes are TRBV30 and TRBJ2-5; 11 nucleotides match TRBD2. CDR3: CAWSAGLAGETQYF. The CDR3 DNA sequence: TGTGCCTGGAGTGCAGGACTAGCGGGAGAGACCCAGTACTTC.